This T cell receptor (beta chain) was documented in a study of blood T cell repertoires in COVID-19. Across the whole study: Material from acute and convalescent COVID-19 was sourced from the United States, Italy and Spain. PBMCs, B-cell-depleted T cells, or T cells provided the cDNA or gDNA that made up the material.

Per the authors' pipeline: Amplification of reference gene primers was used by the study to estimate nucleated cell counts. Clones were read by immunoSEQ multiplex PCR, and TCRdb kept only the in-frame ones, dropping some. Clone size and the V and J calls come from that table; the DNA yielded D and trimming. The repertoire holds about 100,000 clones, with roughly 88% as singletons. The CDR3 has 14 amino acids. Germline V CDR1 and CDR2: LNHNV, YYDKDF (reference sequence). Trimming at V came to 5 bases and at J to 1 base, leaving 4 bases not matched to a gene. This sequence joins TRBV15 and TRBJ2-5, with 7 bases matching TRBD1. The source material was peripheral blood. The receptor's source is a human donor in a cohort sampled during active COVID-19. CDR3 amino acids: CATSGGQAQETQYF. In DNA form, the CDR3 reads TGTGCCACCAGCGGCGGACAGGCCCAAGAGACCCAGTACTTC.